Below, 14 T cell receptor beta chains from the same sample are listed, as sequenced in a study of CD8+ T cells in alopecia areata (dated by TCRdb to 2017 to 2018). What the treatment or condition label conveys for this sample: oral pan-JAK inhibitor, 5-10 mg twice daily. The receptor library was made with the immunoSEQ multiplex PCR assay. RNA was extracted from all samples and reverse transcribed into cDNA as template for TCR sequencing. The source is immuneACCESS, and TCRdb retained only in-frame sequences with V and J called. Part of the clones is not carried over; for the studies checked, unresolved V genes explain less than half of this, and the remainder is unexplained. The table for this sample lists fewer than 250,000 clones; under 40% of them were counted only once. The biggest ten clones account for around 0.48% of the sample. Here the sequenced sample was CD4+ T cells sorted from blood, taken between weeks 30 and 35, from a patient treated with tofacitinib. Every receptor here comes from a human donor with alopecia areata.

This clone occurred many times. This chain links TRBV19 with TRBJ1-5, with 8 bases fitting TRBD1. The CDR3 runs to 13 residues. J was trimmed by 6 bases and V by 5 bases; bases with no gene match: 3. Germline CDR1 LNHDA, CDR2 SQIVND (reference sequence). CDR3 coding DNA: TGTGCCAGTAGTGGCGACAGGGGTCAGCCCCAGCATTTT. It yields the protein CASSGDRGQPQHF. Together with reference TRBV19 and TRBJ1-5, the CDR3 gives the full variable domain: DGGITQSPKYLFRKEGQNVTLSCEQNLNHDAMYWYRQDPGQGLRLIYYSQIVNDFQKGDIAEGYSVSREKKESFPLTVTSAQKNPTAFYLCASSGDRGQPQHFGDGTRLSIL.

This clone has more than one count but fewer than ten. The gene calls are TRBV4-2 and TRBJ1-2; D is uncertain. Deletions cut 0 bases from V and 5 bases from J, with 13 bases between. The V gene's germline CDR1 is LGHNA and CDR2 YNFKEQ. This CDR3 spans 15 amino acids. The DNA of the CDR3 is TGTGCCAGCAGCCAAGATCAAGGGCTGGGTTATGGCTACACCTTC. Translating gives CASSQDQGLGYGYTF.

The chain links TRBV15 to TRBJ2-5; 7 nucleotides line up with TRBD2. This CDR3 region has 15 residues. Trimming took 0 bases from V and 3 from J; bases not matched to a gene: 4. Germline V CDR1 and CDR2: LNHNV, YYDKDF (reference sequence). CDR3 in DNA: TGTGCCACCAGCAGAGATCTAAGCGGGGAAGAGACCCAGTACTTC. Its translation: CATSRDLSGEETQYF.

The gene calls are TRBV30 and TRBJ1-2; TRBD1 matches 10 bases. Germline V lookup: CDR1 GTSNPN, CDR2 SVGIG (reference sequence). J lost 6 bases, V lost 1 base, and 2 bases had no gene match. The CDR3 length is 13 residues. The CDR3 spells CAWSAGQGNGYTF. In DNA, the CDR3 is TGTGCCTGGAGTGCGGGACAGGGGAATGGCTACACCTTC. Full variable domain (missing parts from reference TRBV30 and TRBJ1-2): SQTIHQWPATLVQPVGSPLSLECTVEGTSNPNLYWYRQAAGRGLQLLFYSVGIGQISSEVPQNLSASRPQDRQFILSSKKLLLSDSGFYLCAWSAGQGNGYTFGSGTRLTVV.

This clone has just a few counts. V gene TRBV14 combines with J gene TRBJ2-4; the match to TRBD1 covers 9 bases. This CDR3 has 15 amino acids. From germline, CDR1 is SGHDN and CDR2 FVKESK. With 2 bases clipped from V and 6 bases from J, the junction kept 5 bases outside the gene matches. The CDR3 nucleotides read TGTGCCAGCAGCCAAAGGATGGGACAGGGAAACATTCAGTACTTC. Protein product: CASSQRMGQGNIQYF.

The chain couples TRBV27 to TRBJ2-7, with 12 bases identical to TRBD2. The CDR3 spans 15 residues. J gave up 6 bases and V 4 bases, and 7 bases lay outside the gene matches. Germline V gives CDR1 MNHEY, CDR2 SMNVEV (reference sequence). The CDR3 reads CASSSTLAGGSEQYF. In nucleotides, the CDR3 is TGTGCCAGCAGTTCAACGCTAGCGGGAGGGTCCGAGCAGTACTTC.

The rearrangement joins TRBV5-1 to TRBJ2-1; TRBD1 aligns across 7 bases. The junction had 0 bases not matched to a gene; V was cut back by 3 bases and J by 0 bases. From germline, CDR1 is SGHRS and CDR2 YFSETQ. This CDR3 contains 14 residues. DNA of the CDR3: TGCGCCAGCAGCTCAGGGGGCTCCTACAATGAGCAGTTCTTC. Residues: CASSSGGSYNEQFF.

The genes are TRBV5-6 and TRBJ2-2; the D gene is possibly TRBD2 (5 bases). CDR3 length: 14 amino acids. Germline values: CDR1 SGHDT, CDR2 YYEEEE. The ends were cut back, 8 bases at V and 5 bases at J, with 16 bases in the middle. CDR3 sequence reads: CARPGRKRTGELFF. The CDR3 bases are TGTGCCAGACCGGGAAGGAAGCGGACCGGGGAGCTGTTTTTT.

The chain carries TRBV29-1 and TRBJ1-3; 7 bases match TRBD1. Trimming cost V 4 bases and J 5 bases; bases outside gene matches: 14. The CDR3 is made up of 16 amino acids. Germline V gives CDR1 SQVTM, CDR2 ANQGSEA. DNA of the CDR3: TGCAGCGTTGCGAGCTGGGACAGCCCGGGAAGAAACACCATATATTTT. Translated, it gives CSVASWDSPGRNTIYF. Looking up the rest from reference TRBV29-1 and TRBJ1-3 gives the full variable domain: SAVISQKPSRDICQRGTSLTIQCQVDSQVTMMFWYRQQPGQSLTLIATANQGSEATYESGFVIDKFPISRPNLTFSTLTVSNMSPEDSSIYLCSVASWDSPGRNTIYFGEGSWLTVV.

The rearrangement links TRBV29-1 to TRBJ2-7; 8 nucleotides match TRBD2. The ends lost 7 bases at V and 9 bases at J; junction bases unmatched: 11. The CDR3 extends over 12 amino acids. From germline, CDR1 is SQVTM and CDR2 ANQGSEA. Here the CDR3 reads CSAALTSGAQYF. Written as DNA, the CDR3 is TGCAGCGCCGCCCTAACTAGCGGCGCGCAGTACTTC.

The V gene is TRBV6-5, the J gene TRBJ2-2, with unresolved D. The CDR3 loop spans 12 amino acids. Trimming removed 2 bases at V and 8 bases at J, with 6 bases between. The germline gives CDR1 MNHEY, CDR2 SVGAGI. The CDR3 bases are TGTGCCAGCAGTTACGGTGTGGGGGAGCTGTTTTTT. This codes for CASSYGVGELFF.

This clone was seen more than once but under ten times. The chain is built from TRBV4-1 and TRBJ2-2; TRBD2 is a possible D gene (5 bases). This CDR3 spans 16 amino acids. V shed 5 bases and J shed 0 bases, with 13 bases lying between them. CDR1 is MGHRA, CDR2 YSYEKL, per germline. DNA for the CDR3: TGCGCCAGCAGCGATACTAGAGCACCGAACACCGGGGAGCTGTTTTTT. Protein product: CASSDTRAPNTGELFF.

The chain is built from TRBV5-6 and TRBJ2-1; 10 positions match TRBD2. The V segment lost 6 bases and the J segment 5 bases; nucleotides outside the gene matches: 5. The CDR3 covers 14 residues. CDR1 and CDR2 (germline): SGHDT, YYEEEE. The CDR3 here is CASTLAGADNEQFF. In nucleotides, the CDR3 is TGTGCCAGCACTCTAGCGGGGGCCGACAATGAGCAGTTCTTC.

The chain combines TRBV11-2 with TRBJ2-7, with D possibly being TRBD1 (7 bases). Per germline, CDR1 SGHAT and CDR2 FQNNGV. This CDR3 contains 15 residues. The V end was cut by 4 bases, the J end by 6 bases, with 19 bases between. The CDR3 here is CASSSGAGQPTEQYF. The DNA of the CDR3 is TGTGCCAGCAGCTCCGGTGCGGGACAGCCCACCGAGCAGTACTTC.